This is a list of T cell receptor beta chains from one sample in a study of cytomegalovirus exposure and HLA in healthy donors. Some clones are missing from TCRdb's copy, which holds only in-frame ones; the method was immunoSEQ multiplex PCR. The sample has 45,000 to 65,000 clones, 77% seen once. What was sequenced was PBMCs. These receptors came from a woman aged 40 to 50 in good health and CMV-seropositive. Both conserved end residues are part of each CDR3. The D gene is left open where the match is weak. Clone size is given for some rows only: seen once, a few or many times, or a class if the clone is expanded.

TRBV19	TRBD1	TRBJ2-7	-	CASSTGTGAYEQYF	TGTGCCAGTAGTACCGGGACAGGGGCCTACGAGCAGTACTTC
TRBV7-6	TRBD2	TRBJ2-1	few	CASSFPTSGGAKHEQFF	TGTGCCAGCAGCTTTCCGACTAGCGGGGGGGCCAAACATGAGCAGTTCTTC
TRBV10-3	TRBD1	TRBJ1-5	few	CAISEGGQGNQPQHF	TGTGCCATCAGTGAGGGGGGACAGGGCAATCAGCCCCAGCATTTT
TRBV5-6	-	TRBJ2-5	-	CASSLGAGVETQYF	TGTGCCAGCAGCTTGGGGGCCGGGGTTGAGACCCAGTACTTC
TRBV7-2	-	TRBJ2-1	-	CASSFRGAVYEQFF	TGTGCCAGCAGCTTCCGGGGGGCGGTCTATGAGCAGTTCTTC
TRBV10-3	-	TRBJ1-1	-	CAISELGGAANTEAFF	TGTGCCATCAGTGAGCTGGGGGGGGCGGCGAACACTGAAGCTTTCTTT
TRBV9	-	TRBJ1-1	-	CASSASGDTEAFF	TGTGCCAGCAGCGCCTCAGGGGACACTGAAGCTTTCTTT
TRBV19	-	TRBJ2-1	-	CASSPEEGIGYNEQFF	TGTGCCAGTAGTCCCGAGGAGGGAATAGGGTACAATGAGCAGTTCTTC
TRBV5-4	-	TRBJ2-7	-	CASSFTGLVEYEQYF	TGTGCCAGCAGCTTCACGGGACTGGTGGAATACGAGCAGTACTTC
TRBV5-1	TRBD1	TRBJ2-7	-	CASSYGQGAYEQYF	TGCGCCAGCAGCTACGGACAGGGGGCCTACGAGCAGTACTTC
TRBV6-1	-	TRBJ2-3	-	CASSERVLTDTQYF	TGTGCCAGCAGTGAGCGGGTCCTCACAGATACGCAGTATTTT
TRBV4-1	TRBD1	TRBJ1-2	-	CASSQDETGNYGYTF	TGCGCCAGCAGCCAAGATGAGACAGGGAACTATGGCTACACCTTC
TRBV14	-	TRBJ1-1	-	CASSQHQLRDTRNTEAFF	TGTGCCAGCAGCCAACATCAGCTACGGGACACAAGGAACACTGAAGCTTTCTTT
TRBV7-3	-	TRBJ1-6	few	CASSLMANSPLHF	TGTGCCAGCAGCTTAATGGCTAATTCACCCCTCCACTTT
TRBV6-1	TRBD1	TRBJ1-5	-	CASSESQGGGWQPQHF	TGTGCCAGCAGTGAAAGCCAGGGGGGCGGCTGGCAGCCCCAGCATTTT
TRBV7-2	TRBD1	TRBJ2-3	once	CASSLARGQGTDTQYF	TGTGCCAGCAGCTTAGCGAGGGGGCAAGGCACAGATACGCAGTATTTT
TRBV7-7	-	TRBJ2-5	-	CASSLQGFGETQYF	TGTGCCAGCAGCTTACAGGGGTTCGGGGAGACCCAGTACTTC
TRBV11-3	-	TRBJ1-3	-	CASSLGRVGNTIYF	TGTGCCAGCAGCTTAGGCAGGGTTGGAAACACCATATATTTT
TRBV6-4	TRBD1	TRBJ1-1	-	CASGQGTEAFF	TGTGCCAGCGGACAGGGGACTGAAGCTTTCTTT
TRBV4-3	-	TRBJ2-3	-	CASSQASGTDTQYF	TGCGCCAGCAGCCAAGCCAGCGGCACAGATACGCAGTATTTT
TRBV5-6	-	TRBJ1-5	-	CASSTQGTPQPQHF	TGTGCCAGCAGCACACAGGGAACTCCTCAGCCCCAGCATTTT
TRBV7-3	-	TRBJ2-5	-	CASSLIPQETQYF	TGTGCCAGCAGCTTAATCCCACAAGAGACCCAGTACTTC
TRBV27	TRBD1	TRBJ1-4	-	CASSPRTGGEKLFF	TGTGCCAGCAGTCCCAGGACAGGGGGCGAAAAACTGTTTTTT
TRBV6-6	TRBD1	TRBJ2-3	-	CASSPNRGSTDTQYF	TGTGCCAGCAGCCCTAACAGGGGGAGCACAGATACGCAGTATTTT
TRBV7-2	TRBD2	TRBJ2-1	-	CASSFSGGAPNEQFF	TGTGCCAGCAGCTTTAGCGGGGGGGCTCCCAATGAGCAGTTCTTC
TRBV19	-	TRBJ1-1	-	CASSKAGDTEAFF	TGTGCCAGTAGTAAGGCCGGGGACACTGAAGCTTTCTTT
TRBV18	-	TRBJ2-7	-	CASSADSFYEQYF	TGTGCCAGCTCTGCCGACAGCTTCTACGAGCAGTACTTC